The 26 T cell receptor beta chains below were found in one sample sequenced in a study of T cells in Graves' hyperthyroidism and ophthalmopathy. Amplification of TCR beta CDR3 regions was performed using RNA transcripts as template. HTBI primers were used for first-round RT-PCR of the TCR CDR3. TCRdb independently ran MiXCR on the multiplex PCR reads; one entry per CDR3 protein. The profile covers approximately 150,000 distinct CDR3 sequences, with less than 10% appearing a single time and approximately 24% taken by the ten largest. Sequences were obtained from blood. These receptors were taken from a woman aged 18-35 years with Graves' hyperthyroidism that later progressed to Graves' ophthalmopathy.

This clonotype was recorded at least ten times. The chain employs TRBV6-1 and TRBJ2-1; 12 positions agree with TRBD2. The J segment lost 1 base and the V segment lost 4 bases, leaving 2 bases of the junction unmatched. The CDR3 has 16 amino acids. Germline lookup yields CDR1 MNHNS and CDR2 SASEGT. The CDR3: CASSGLAGGSYNEQFF. CDR3 bases: TGTGCCAGCAGTGGGCTAGCGGGAGGGTCCTACAATGAGCAGTTCTTC.

This clonotype has ten or more counts. The rearrangement joins TRBV7-2 to TRBJ1-2, with D possibly TRBD1 on 6 matching bases. The germline V gene encodes CDR1 SGHTA and CDR2 FQGNSA. This CDR3 region has 13 residues. Trimming left V 6 bases short and J 2 bases short, with 10 bases between. The chain's CDR3 is CASSSTGNYGYTF. Here the CDR3 DNA reads TGTGCCAGCAGTTCAACAGGGAACTATGGCTACACCTTC.

This clonotype was recorded at least ten times. The V and J genes are TRBV25-1 and TRBJ2-5; D is possibly TRBD1 or TRBD2 (6 bases each). The CDR3 runs to 14 residues. Germline V gene data show CDR1 as MGHDK and CDR2 as SYGVNS. V was cut by 7 bases and J by 5 bases, with 17 bases left in between. CDR3 sequence: CASNWGAIQETQYF. CDR3 DNA sequence: TGTGCCAGCAATTGGGGGGCGATCCAGGAGACCCAGTACTTC.

This clonotype was observed many times. The chain joins TRBV7-2 to TRBJ2-5; 9 bases agree with TRBD2. The CDR3 totals 14 residues. The J segment lost 4 bases and the V segment lost 5 bases, leaving 5 bases of the junction unmatched. Germline lookup yields CDR1 SGHTA and CDR2 FQGNSA. The CDR3 loop is CASSPSGVLETQYF. The CDR3 DNA is TGTGCCAGCAGCCCTAGCGGGGTCTTAGAGACCCAGTACTTC.

This clonotype showed up just a few times. The rearrangement joins TRBV19 to TRBJ2-6; no reliable D call. The V gene's germline CDR1 is LNHDA and CDR2 SQIVND (reference sequence). This CDR3 is 14 amino acids long. The V end lost 7 bases, the J end lost 4 bases, and 11 bases lay between the germline ends. The CDR3 DNA sequence: TGTGCCAGTATAGGGCACGCCGGGGCCAACGTCCTGACTTTC. Amino acid sequence: CASIGHAGANVLTF.

This clonotype showed up many times. V is TRBV27 and J is TRBJ1-5; no firm D call. V was cut by 5 bases and J by 2 bases, with 13 bases left in between. This CDR3 contains 15 residues. Looked up from germline, CDR1 is MNHEY and CDR2 is SMNVEV (reference sequence). The CDR3 reads CASSPTNRGNQPQHF. The CDR3 DNA follows: TGTGCCAGCAGTCCCACCAACCGGGGCAATCAGCCCCAGCATTTT.

This clonotype was seen ten or more times. The rearrangement links TRBV11-3 to TRBJ2-1; D may correspond to TRBD1 or TRBD2 (6 bases each). Germline CDR1 and CDR2: SGHNT and YENEEA. The CDR3 length is 16 residues. V was shortened by 5 bases and J by 0 bases, with 14 bases between the two germline ends. The DNA for the CDR3 is TGTGCCAGCAGCCCAAGGGGGGACGGCTCCTACAATGAGCAGTTCTTC. Translation: CASSPRGDGSYNEQFF.

This clonotype was detected many times. The rearrangement links TRBV27 to TRBJ2-7; 11 bases fit TRBD1. Germline assignment: CDR1 MNHEY and CDR2 SMNVEV (reference sequence). J gave up 7 bases and V 2 bases, and 10 bases lay outside the gene matches. The CDR3 contains 16 residues. CDR3 loop: CASSLRSDRGRREQYF. CDR3 nucleotides: TGTGCCAGCAGTTTACGCTCGGACAGGGGGCGACGGGAGCAGTACTTC.

The chain links TRBV12-3 or TRBV12-4 to TRBJ2-4, with 8 bases identical to TRBD1. The CDR3 is 15 amino acids. After removal of 7 bases from V and 4 bases from J, the junction contained 9 bases not matched to a gene. As DNA, the CDR3 is TGTGCCAGCACCTGGACAGGGATCCTTAAAAACATTCAGTACTTC. Translating it yields CASTWTGILKNIQYF.

This clonotype was seen once. A much more abundant neighbour one base away suggests this may be a read error. Given the absence of the conserved phenylalanine or tryptophan at the CDR3 end, a read error is likely. Written as DNA, the CDR3 is TGCAGTGCCCTCAGCGAGGCGACGAACACTGAAGCTTTCTCT. It yields the protein CSALSEATNTEAFS. The genes are TRBV20-1 and TRBJ1-1; D call uncertain. V was shortened by 6 bases and J by 1 base, with 15 bases between the two germline ends. Germline V lookup: CDR1 DFQATT, CDR2 SNEGSKA (reference sequence). CDR3 length: 14 amino acids.

This clonotype has ten or more counts. The chain carries TRBV20-1 and TRBJ1-2, with D perhaps matching TRBD1 (6 bases). Germline CDR1 and CDR2: DFQATT and SNEGSKA (reference sequence). This CDR3 spans 13 amino acids. V lost 4 bases and J 8 bases, leaving 17 bases between the germline ends. The CDR3 is CSATGGAKGGYTF. In nucleotides, the CDR3 is TGCAGTGCTACCGGGGGGGCAAAGGGAGGCTACACCTTC.

At least ten counts were recorded for this clonotype. V gene TRBV6-1 combines with J gene TRBJ1-2; maybe TRBD1 (6 bases). Per germline, CDR1 MNHNS and CDR2 SASEGT. The CDR3 is 13 amino acids. V lost 5 bases, J lost 6 bases, and 13 bases lay in between. The CDR3 is CASSYVSGDGYTF. DNA of the CDR3: TGTGCCAGCAGTTACGTGTCAGGGGATGGCTACACCTTC.

There are many counts of this clonotype. This rearrangement joins TRBV20-1 to TRBJ2-7, with D hard to call. Germline CDR1 DFQATT, CDR2 SNEGSKA (reference sequence). V was clipped by 3 bases and J by 7 bases, with 19 bases between them. This CDR3 is built from 14 residues. Here the CDR3 reads CSASPRPRRLEQYF. In DNA, the CDR3 is TGCAGTGCTAGCCCCCGGCCCAGACGGTTAGAGCAGTACTTC.

This clonotype was recorded at least ten times. V gene TRBV20-1 combines with J gene TRBJ2-5; 9 nucleotides agree with TRBD2. V dropped 3 bases and J dropped 3; count of bases not matched to a gene: 8. Germline lookup yields CDR1 DFQATT and CDR2 SNEGSKA (reference sequence). CDR3 length: 15 amino acids. The CDR3 DNA is TGCAGTGCTAGCCCCCTAGCGGGGATTAAAGAGACCCAGTACTTC. This encodes CSASPLAGIKETQYF.

This clonotype was seen more than once but under ten times. The chain carries TRBV25-1 and TRBJ2-1; 7 nucleotides agree with TRBD2. CDR1 MGHDK and CDR2 SYGVNS come from the germline V gene. CDR3 length: 14 amino acids. J lost 7 bases, V lost 3 bases, and 6 bases had no gene match. CDR3 residues: CASSDRGVWNEQFF. CDR3 bases: TGTGCCAGCAGTGATCGGGGGGTGTGGAATGAGCAGTTCTTC. Using reference TRBV25-1 and TRBJ2-1 for the parts outside the CDR3, the full variable domain is EADIYQTPRYLVIGTGKKITLECSQTMGHDKMYWYQQDPGMELHLIHYSYGVNSTEKGDLSSESTVSRIRTEHFPLTLESARPSHTSQYLCASSDRGVWNEQFFGPGTRLTVL.

This clonotype was seen many times. The chain carries TRBV7-8 and TRBJ2-5, with TRBD2 identical over 14 bases. Trimming took 5 bases from V and 5 from J; bases not matched to a gene: 10. This CDR3 comprises 17 residues. The germline gives CDR1 SGHVS, CDR2 FQNEAQ. The CDR3 region has the DNA TGTGCCAGCAGCCCCCTTGGGACTAGCGGGGGCCACGAGACCCAGTACTTC. Its translation is CASSPLGTSGGHETQYF.

This clonotype was counted at least ten times. The CDR3 nucleotides read TGTGCCAGCTCACCACCGAACGGGGGGCGAGGAAACATTCAGTACTTC. This gives the protein CASSPPNGGRGNIQYF. The V call is TRBV18, the J call TRBJ2-4; D perhaps matches TRBD2 (7 bases). CDR1 and CDR2 from the germline V gene are KGHSH and LQKENI. The germline V and J ends were trimmed by 0 bases and 6 bases, with 15 bases remaining between them. The CDR3 consists of 16 residues.

This clonotype was observed at least ten times. The chain joins TRBV3-1 to TRBJ1-1; a possible D gene is TRBD1 (6 bases). Germline V CDR1 and CDR2: LGHDT, YNNKEL (reference sequence). V was clipped by 4 bases and J by 5 bases, with 11 bases between them. This CDR3 region has 13 residues. This chain's CDR3 is CASSRRTVTEAFF. The DNA for the CDR3 is TGTGCCAGCAGCCGTAGGACAGTTACTGAAGCTTTCTTT. The full variable domain, rest sourced from reference TRBV3-1 and TRBJ1-1, is DTAVSQTPKYLVTQMGNDKSIKCEQNLGHDTMYWYKQDSKKFLKIMFSYNNKELIINETVPNRFSPKSPDKAHLNLHINSLELGDSAVYFCASSRRTVTEAFFGQGTRLTVV.

This clonotype was detected ten times or more. The chain is built from TRBV7-2 and TRBJ1-1, with D perhaps matching TRBD1 (5 bases). Trimming stripped 5 bases from V and 6 bases from J, with 25 bases between. The length of the CDR3 is 17 residues. The germline V gene encodes CDR1 SGHTA and CDR2 FQGNSA. In DNA form, the CDR3 reads TGTGCCAGCAGCCCGTGGAGCCTCGGGACGGCCGGCTCTGAAGCTTTCTTT. Its protein product is CASSPWSLGTAGSEAFF. The whole variable domain, remainder taken from reference TRBV7-2 and TRBJ1-1, is GAGVSQSPSNKVTEKGKDVELRCDPISGHTALYWYRQSLGQGLEFLIYFQGNSAPDKSGLPSDRFSAERTGGSVSTLTIQRTQQEDSAVYLCASSPWSLGTAGSEAFFGQGTRLTVV.

This clonotype came up many times. CDR3 in DNA: TGTGCCAGCAGTGAGCGCAGATACTCTGGGGCCAACGTCCTGACTTTC. Amino acid sequence: CASSERRYSGANVLTF. The chain recombines TRBV25-1 with TRBJ2-6; D gene unclear. Germline CDR1 and CDR2: MGHDK and SYGVNS. Trimming removed 3 bases at V and 0 bases at J, with 9 bases between. This CDR3 has 16 residues. Full variable domain (outside the CDR3, taken from reference TRBV25-1 and TRBJ2-6): EADIYQTPRYLVIGTGKKITLECSQTMGHDKMYWYQQDPGMELHLIHYSYGVNSTEKGDLSSESTVSRIRTEHFPLTLESARPSHTSQYLCASSERRYSGANVLTFGAGSRLTVL.

The J gene is TRBJ2-1, the V gene TRBV27, with no clear D. CDR1 and CDR2 (germline): MNHEY, SMNVEV (reference sequence). The CDR3 sequence is 17 residues long. Trimming removed 3 bases at V and 3 bases at J, with 18 bases between. This CDR3 reads CASSFSSSRILYNEQFF. CDR3 coding DNA: TGTGCCAGCAGTTTTTCGAGTAGCCGGATTCTCTACAATGAGCAGTTCTTC.

There are many counts of this clonotype. The chain employs TRBV28 and TRBJ1-3; 7 bases are shared with TRBD1. The V gene end was trimmed by 5 bases and the J gene end by 1 base; junction bases not matched to a gene: 8. This CDR3 has 16 residues. Germline V gene data show CDR1 as MDHEN and CDR2 as SYDVKM. The CDR3 loop reads CASSALGGGSGNTIYF. The CDR3 bases are TGTGCCAGCAGTGCCCTAGGGGGCGGATCTGGAAACACCATATATTTT.

This clonotype occurred many times. CDR3 in DNA: TGTGCCAGCAGTGAGCCTACTGGGGCAAACGATCAGCCCCAGCATTTT. As protein: CASSEPTGANDQPQHF. This sequence joins TRBV6-1 and TRBJ1-5, with TRBD1 as a possible D gene (5 bases). CDR3 size: 16 residues. With 3 bases removed from V and 5 bases from J, the gap between germline ends came to 17 bases. The germline gives CDR1 MNHNS, CDR2 SASEGT.

In this sample, this clonotype turned up many times. The V call is TRBV5-4, the J call TRBJ2-3; D might be TRBD1 or TRBD2, each matching 5 bases. V was shortened by 4 bases and J by 4 bases, with 16 bases between the two germline ends. CDR3 size: 15 residues. Germline V CDR1 and CDR2: SGHNT, YYREEE (reference sequence). For the CDR3, the DNA is TGTGCCAGCAGCCCGGGGTGGGGCTCGGCAGATACGCAGTATTTT. Translating it yields CASSPGWGSADTQYF. The full variable domain, rest sourced from reference TRBV5-4 and TRBJ2-3, is ETGVTQSPTHLIKTRGQQVTLRCSSQSGHNTVSWYQQALGQGPQFIFQYYREEENGRGNFPPRFSGLQFPNYSSELNVNALELDDSALYLCASSPGWGSADTQYFGPGTRLTVL.

The rearrangement uses TRBV7-8 and TRBJ2-1, with TRBD2 matching 15 bases. The V gene end was trimmed by 3 bases and the J gene end by 12 bases; junction bases not matched to a gene: 9. From germline, CDR1 is SGHVS and CDR2 FQNEAQ. The CDR3 has 16 residues. CDR3 nucleotides: TGTGCCAGCAGCTTGGAGTTGGGACTAGCGGGGGGAACGCAGTTCTTC. This codes for CASSLELGLAGGTQFF.

This clonotype was detected a few times. The V gene is TRBV20-1, the J gene TRBJ2-1, with a weak D call TRBD1 (5 bases). This CDR3 contains 17 residues. CDR1 and CDR2 from the germline V gene are DFQATT and SNEGSKA (reference sequence). V shed 0 bases and J shed 2 bases, with 17 bases lying between them. CDR3 residues: CSARDFQGDVTYNEQFF. The CDR3, as DNA: TGCAGTGCTAGAGACTTCCAGGGCGATGTGACCTACAATGAGCAGTTCTTC.